This entry is about one T cell receptor beta chain. Its antigen is currently unknown. The data were taken from a study of cytomegalovirus exposure and HLA in healthy donors. Points from the study as a whole: Using the classifier, cytomegalovirus status was reportedly diagnosed with high specificity and sensitivity. In an earlier analysis, about 87% or about 30%: the productive usage of most TCR beta V segments. Sequencing artifact likely explains a cluster of highly shared sequence variants.

PCR employed 60 Vbeta and 13 Jbeta primers. The assay was immunoSEQ multiplex PCR, and TCRdb's table has in-frame clones only and misses some. The repertoire has around 140,000 clones, more than 75% of them found once; the top ten carry around 2.9%. Sequenced material: PBMCs. This sequence was found in a female donor in good health and CMV-seronegative.

CDR3 DNA sequence: TGTGCCAGCAGCGTAGGAGCACAAGAGACCCAGTACTTC. This gives the protein CASSVGAQETQYF. This chain uses TRBV9 with TRBJ2-5; D call uncertain. The CDR3 contains 13 residues. Germline V lookup: CDR1 SGDLS, CDR2 YYNGEE. Trimming cost V 0 bases and J 2 bases, with 5 bases left between them.